This TCR beta chain was sequenced during a study of blood T cell repertoires in COVID-19. Original data processing: By means of reference gene primer amplification, nucleated cell counts were estimated. TCRdb's table, derived via immunoSEQ multiplex PCR, lists solely in-frame clones and lacks some. V and J calls and clone size are copied from that table; D and trimming were computed from the DNA. The table lists hundreds of thousands of clones, 75% to 90% of them singletons. Participant-given clinical history determined each cohort assignment. Symptom resolution, clearance, or two negative PCRs marked the recovered donors of Cohort 3. With respect to this clone: Different DNA sequences within this sample yield the same CDR3.

V lost 0 bases to trimming and J lost 7 bases, with 11 bases between them. CDR1 is SGHRS, CDR2 YFSETQ, per germline. The CDR3 length is 14 residues. This receptor was obtained from a woman aged 55-69 years who had recovered from COVID-19. Sequencing was performed on PBMCs or T cells enriched from blood (not recorded which). The chain joins TRBV5-1 to TRBJ1-3; a weak D match, TRBD1 (6 bases). CDR3 sequence: CASSLGQGTNTIYF. In DNA form, the CDR3 reads TGCGCCAGCAGCTTGGGGCAGGGGACGAACACCATATATTTT. Using reference TRBV5-1 and TRBJ1-3 for the parts outside the CDR3, the full variable domain is KAGVTQTPRYLIKTRGQQVTLSCSPISGHRSVSWYQQTPGQGLQFLFEYFSETQRNKGNFPGRFSGRQFSNSRSEMNVSTLELGDSALYLCASSLGQGTNTIYFGEGSWLTVV.